This T cell receptor (beta chain) was obtained from a study of control samples from healthy donors and cancer patients. This CDR3 is built from 16 residues. V gave up 4 bases and J gave up 0 bases; unmatched junction bases: 5. Looked up from germline, CDR1 is KGHDR and CDR2 is SFDVKD. Some clones are missing from TCRdb's copy, which holds only in-frame ones; the method was immunoSEQ multiplex PCR. Of 85,000 to 95,000 clones listed, 88% are singletons. This chain connects TRBV24-1 to TRBJ2-3; 8 bases line up with TRBD1. The sequenced sample was blood. This sequence was found in a woman aged 70 to 79 in good health. CDR3 region: CATSEGGQASTDTQYF. CDR3 DNA sequence: TGTGCCACCAGTGAAGGGGGACAGGCCAGCACAGATACGCAGTATTTT.